The entry below describes one T cell receptor beta chain. What it binds is unknown. Clones were read by immunoSEQ multiplex PCR, and TCRdb kept only the in-frame ones, dropping some. This table holds 85,000 to 130,000 clones, about 90% found once. In germline, CDR1 is LGHDT, CDR2 YNNKEL (reference sequence). This CDR3 has 14 residues. V lost 0 bases, J lost 5 bases, and 2 bases stayed unmatched. The data originate from a study of T cell responses to AZD1222 COVID-19 vaccine. Study results and caveats: The reported proportion of spike-specific TCRs targeting unmutated variant regions was nearly half. Donor demographics were predominantly white British with a female majority; clonal diversity may be underestimated. The study identified only 6 or 7 AZD1222 recipients as seropositive at baseline.

Second doses that came at about 4 or about 12 weeks were put together. Sequenced material: peripheral blood, taken 28 days after the second AZD1222 dose. The chain couples TRBV3-1 (or the pseudogene TRBV3-2) to TRBJ2-5; 8 bases are shared with TRBD2. This receptor was identified in an adult who received the AZD1222 COVID-19 vaccine. The CDR3 DNA follows: TGTGCCAGCAGCCAAGAGGCGGGGGGTGAGACCCAGTACTTC. Residues: CASSQEAGGETQYF.